The present T cell receptor beta chain was sequenced within a study of blood T cell repertoires in COVID-19. This clone showed up just once. Two negative PCRs, clearance, or symptom resolution had been documented for recovered Cohort 3 donors. The V and J ends lost 3 bases and 8 bases respectively, with 13 bases between them. Germline CDR1 and CDR2: KGHSH and LQKENI. The CDR3 contains 13 residues. Using immunoSEQ multiplex PCR, the repertoire was profiled, and TCRdb retains in-frame clones only, with some absent. The profile covers about 310,000 clones, with approximately 89% appearing a single time and about 8.4% taken by the ten largest.

The sample was PBMCs or T cells enriched from blood (not recorded which). The V and J genes are TRBV18 and TRBJ1-2; D gene ambiguous. The sequence was obtained from a young woman who had recovered from COVID-19. This CDR3 reads CASSPGSPIGYTF. As DNA, the CDR3 is TGTGCCAGCTCACCGGGCAGCCCCATCGGCTACACCTTC.